This TCR beta chain derives from a study of early stage breast cancer tumors. Study overall: About 70% of the 16 invasive tumors were ER+, PR+ and HER2-.

Worth noting for this clone: Its antigen remains unknown.

Sequenced by immunoSEQ multiplex PCR; TCRdb stores in-frame clones only, minus some. The sample contains about 48,000 clones, roughly four fifths of which appear only once. Regarding the study as a whole: Compared with adjacent normal breast, tumors showed 2 to 2.5-fold denser, more clonal T cells. Most shared enriched TCRB sequences were commonly generated ones. Functional markers like CD4, CD8 and FOXP3 were missed in bulk sequencing.

The sample taken for sequencing was blood. This clonotype was sampled from a person in their fifties with breast cancer.

This CDR3 is CATQPNPTGVHEQYF. CDR3 DNA: TGCGCCACCCAGCCGAACCCCACAGGGGTCCACGAGCAGTACTTC. The chain has TRBV5-1 and TRBJ2-7, with 7 bases that match TRBD1. Germline V gene data show CDR1 as SGHRS and CDR2 as YFSETQ. The trim removed 9 bases at V and 5 bases at J, leaving 17 bases unmatched. This CDR3 is 15 amino acids long.